Detailed here is one TCR beta chain. The antigen remains undetermined. Germline V CDR1 and CDR2: SEHNR, FQNEAQ (reference sequence). V lost 5 bases and J lost 0; bases outside the gene matches: 6. The CDR3 spans 15 residues. The record originates from a study of cytomegalovirus exposure and HLA in healthy donors. Study-wide background: Genotyping of more than 300 donors showed that 65% to 90% belonged to the Caucasian-associated ancestry cluster.

The primer mix had 60 Vbeta and 13 Jbeta primers. Study processing details: A later analysis counted 70 million to 85 million unique TCR beta chains, around 12 million shared. Profiled with immunoSEQ multiplex PCR; TCRdb holds only in-frame clones, not every one. D and trimming were read from the DNA, whereas the V and J calls and clone size are those reported in that table. The sample carries over 100,000 clones, about 86% recorded once. The study's findings and limits: A later analysis reportedly found fewer N-insertions in an Asian-associated ancestry cluster than the approximately 700-donor mean.

Specimen: PBMCs. V gene TRBV7-9 combines with J gene TRBJ1-1, with 7 bases matching TRBD1. The source of this sequence is a woman aged 30 to 39 in good health and CMV-seronegative. The CDR3 is CASSPTGDLNTEAFF. The CDR3 nucleotides read TGTGCCAGCAGCCCCACAGGGGACCTGAACACTGAAGCTTTCTTT.